The 25 T cell receptor beta chains in this list originate from one sample, sequenced in a study of T cells in Graves' hyperthyroidism and ophthalmopathy. Amplified regions were TCR beta CDR3 sequences from RNA transcripts. HTBI primers drove first-round RT-PCR of the TCR CDR3. MiXCR was run by TCRdb on the multiplex PCR reads, yielding one entry per CDR3 protein. Among hundreds of thousands of distinct CDR3 sequences listed, 16% were seen once. The specimen was blood. The receptor source for this set is a woman aged 18-30 years with Graves' hyperthyroidism.

Worth noting for this clonotype: Given a much more abundant clone one base away, this may be a read error. The chain employs TRBV28 and TRBJ1-5; D is ambiguous. The germline V gene encodes CDR1 MDHEN and CDR2 SYDVKM. The V end was cut by 2 bases, the J end by 4 bases, with 12 bases between. CDR3 length: 15 residues. The CDR3 DNA reads TGTGCCAGCAGTTTACTTTCCTTCCTGAATCAGCCCCAGCATTTT. This codes for CASSLLSFLNQPQHF.

This clonotype has at least ten counts. The chain combines TRBV6-1 with TRBJ2-1, with TRBD2 matching 16 bases. The CDR3 is 15 residues long. Germline CDR1 and CDR2: MNHNS and SASEGT. J lost 9 bases, V lost 5 bases, and 4 bases had no gene match. This chain's CDR3 is CASSPGTSGRGEQFF. In DNA form, the CDR3 reads TGTGCCAGCAGTCCCGGGACTAGCGGGAGGGGTGAGCAGTTCTTC.

About this clonotype: This clone may be a read error of a much larger clone one base away. The chain carries TRBV7-2 and TRBJ1-1, with TRBD1 identical over 7 bases. The CDR3 runs 14 residues. V shed 5 bases and J 6 bases; nucleotides not matched to a gene: 9. In germline, CDR1 is SGHTA, CDR2 FQGNSA. In nucleotides, the CDR3 is TGTGCCAGCAGCGTAATTACAGGGGACGCTGAAGCTTTCTTT. Its protein product is CASSVITGDAEAFF.

The CDR3 loop reads CASSRRTSGRTSDTQYF. Written as DNA, the CDR3 is TGTGCCAGTAGTCGACGGACTAGCGGGAGAACATCAGATACGCAGTATTTT. The rearrangement links TRBV19 to TRBJ2-3, with TRBD2 matching 13 bases. The CDR3 is 17 amino acids. V lost 5 bases and J lost 4; bases outside the gene matches: 9. Germline CDR1 and CDR2: LNHDA and SQIVND (reference sequence).

This clonotype occurred a few times. This rearrangement joins TRBV11-3 to TRBJ2-5, with D possibly being TRBD2 (5 bases). In germline, CDR1 is SGHNT, CDR2 YENEEA. The length of the CDR3 is 15 residues. The V end was cut by 5 bases, the J end by 2 bases, with 15 bases between. CDR3 region: CASSPWGVPQETQYF. The CDR3, as DNA: TGTGCCAGCAGCCCATGGGGAGTCCCTCAAGAGACCCAGTACTTC.

This clonotype was detected a few times. The chain carries TRBV6-4 and TRBJ1-6, with TRBD1 identical over 10 bases. This CDR3 comprises 15 residues. Germline CDR1 and CDR2: MRHNA and SNTAGT. The V and J ends lost 5 bases and 8 bases, in that order; junction bases with no gene match: 6. CDR3 DNA sequence: TGTGCCAGCAGTCCTATGACAGGGGGCGATTCACCCCTCCACTTT. The encoded protein is CASSPMTGGDSPLHF.

This clonotype was counted many times. The chain employs TRBV6-1 and TRBJ2-5; TRBD1 aligns across 7 bases. Per the germline V gene, CDR1 is MNHNS and CDR2 is SASEGT. Germline trimming cut 7 bases from V and 9 bases from J; bases unmatched to any gene: 8. The CDR3 loop spans 12 amino acids. Written as DNA, the CDR3 is TGTGCCAGCACGGACAGGACGGCGGCCCAGTACTTC. It specifies CASTDRTAAQYF.

This clonotype was seen many times. V and J are TRBV4-1 and TRBJ2-7; 7 nucleotides agree with TRBD2. V trimming: 0 bases; J trimming: 2 bases; junction bases outside the gene matches: 10. Germline V lookup: CDR1 MGHRA, CDR2 YSYEKL. The CDR3 runs to 17 residues. CDR3 protein: CASSQERISGYTYEQYF. The CDR3 DNA reads as TGCGCCAGCAGCCAAGAAAGGATTAGCGGGTACACCTACGAGCAGTACTTC.

About this clonotype itself: Just one base apart from a much larger clone, this may be a read error. The conserved final phenylalanine or tryptophan is absent from the CDR3, which likely points to a read error. The chain joins TRBV13 to TRBJ1-2, with unresolved D. V lost 2 bases to trimming and J lost 5 bases, with 12 bases between them. The length of the CDR3 is 14 residues. CDR1 and CDR2 from the germline V gene are PRHDT and FYEKMQ (reference sequence). The CDR3 DNA reads TGTGCCAGCAGCTTACTTCGGGTTGGGTATGGCTACACCCTC. Residues: CASSLLRVGYGYTL.

This clonotype was detected a few times. The chain employs TRBV5-1 and TRBJ1-6, with D perhaps TRBD1 (5 bases). The germline V gene encodes CDR1 SGHRS and CDR2 YFSETQ. The CDR3 is 15 residues long. V lost 0 bases and J lost 5, with 9 bases in between. The CDR3 loop is CASSLGQTNNSPLHF. The CDR3 nucleotides are TGCGCCAGCAGCTTGGGACAGACGAATAATTCACCCCTCCACTTT.

The V and J genes are TRBV12-5 and TRBJ2-3; D is ambiguous. In germline, CDR1 is LGHNT, CDR2 FRNRAP. The CDR3 sequence is 13 residues long. Trimming shortened V by 0 bases and J by 8 bases, and 9 bases separated the two germline ends. The CDR3 region is CASGLVLAGTQYF. CDR3 nucleotides: TGTGCTAGTGGTTTGGTACTGGCAGGTACGCAGTATTTT. Together with reference TRBV12-5 and TRBJ2-3, the CDR3 gives the full variable domain: DARVTQTPRHKVTEMGQEVTMRCQPILGHNTVFWYRQTMMQGLELLAYFRNRAPLDDSGMPKDRFSAEMPDATLATLKIQPSEPRDSAVYFCASGLVLAGTQYFGPGTRLTVL.

This clonotype has only a few counts. V gene TRBV10-1 combines with J gene TRBJ2-2, with unresolved D. Germline loops: CDR1 WNHNN, CDR2 SYGVQD (reference sequence). V lost 3 bases and J lost 1, with 9 bases in between. The CDR3 consists of 15 residues. This chain's CDR3 is CASSDGRRNTGELFF. The CDR3 nucleotides read TGCGCCAGCAGTGATGGCAGAAGGAACACCGGGGAGCTGTTTTTT.

The chain uses TRBV4-3 and TRBJ2-1; maybe TRBD1 (6 bases). V was cut by 3 bases and J by 5 bases, with 11 bases left in between. Germline lookup yields CDR1 LGHNA and CDR2 YSLEER. The CDR3 consists of 14 residues. The CDR3 DNA reads as TGCGCCAGCAGCCATGAGGGGGTTAACAATGAGCAGTTCTTC. This sequence encodes CASSHEGVNNEQFF.

The J gene is TRBJ2-6, the V gene TRBV9; 8 positions match TRBD2. CDR3 length equals 18 residues. The germline V gene encodes CDR1 SGDLS and CDR2 YYNGEE. J was trimmed by 0 bases and V by 4 bases; bases with no gene match: 9. CDR3 sequence (DNA): TGTGCCAGCAGCTTCACATTAGCGGGAAGCTCTGGGGCCAACGTCCTGACTTTC. It is translated as CASSFTLAGSSGANVLTF. Full variable domain (rest looked up from reference TRBV9 and TRBJ2-6): DSGVTQTPKHLITATGQRVTLRCSPRSGDLSVYWYQQSLDQGLQFLIQYYNGEERAKGNILERFSAQQFPDLHSELNLSSLELGDSALYFCASSFTLAGSSGANVLTFGAGSRLTVL.

Notes on this clonotype: One end of the junction does not line up with germline, which may come from a read error. The CDR3 protein is CASRNQGVGYGCTF. The CDR3 bases are TGTGCCAGCAGGAACCAGGGAGTAGGTTACGGCTGCACCTTC. The V call is TRBV12-3 or TRBV12-4, the J call TRBJ1-2; D perhaps matches TRBD1 (5 bases). This CDR3 contains 14 residues.

Worth noting for this clonotype: A read error may account for a junction end that differs from germline. V and J are TRBV10-1 and TRBJ1-2; unclear D gene. Germline values: CDR1 WNHNN, CDR2 SYGVQD (reference sequence). The CDR3 consists of 12 residues. CDR3 loop: CAGSLRPYGYTF. In DNA, the CDR3 is TGCGCCGGCAGTTTGAGGCCCTATGGCTACACCTTC.

This sequence joins TRBV20-1 and TRBJ2-1, with D possibly being TRBD2 (6 bases). The CDR3 loop spans 15 amino acids. V lost 3 bases to trimming and J lost 2 bases, with 14 bases between them. Germline lookup yields CDR1 DFQATT and CDR2 SNEGSKA (reference sequence). The CDR3 nucleotides read TGCAGTGCTAGGAATTTAGCGGCCACCTACAATGAGCAGTTCTTC. Translation: CSARNLAATYNEQFF.

The chain uses TRBV19 and TRBJ2-2; D remains ambiguous. Trimming shortened V by 1 base and J by 14 bases, and 11 bases separated the two germline ends. This CDR3 has 12 amino acids. Germline CDR1 reads LNHDA; CDR2 reads SQIVND (reference sequence). CDR3 in amino acids: CASSIVYGGLFF. DNA of the CDR3: TGTGCCAGTAGTATAGTCTACGGCGGACTGTTTTTT.

This clonotype was found a few times. This chain connects TRBV10-3 to TRBJ1-5; D remains ambiguous. The length of the CDR3 is 11 residues. V lost 6 bases, J lost 7 bases, and 7 bases lay in between. The germline V gene has CDR1 ENHRY and CDR2 SYGVKD. CDR3 sequence reads: CAIRKGQPQHF. In DNA, the CDR3 is TGTGCCATCAGAAAAGGACAGCCCCAGCATTTT.

This rearrangement joins TRBV20-1 to TRBJ2-7, with 7 nucleotides matching TRBD2. This CDR3 has 13 amino acids. Germline V gene data show CDR1 as DFQATT and CDR2 as SNEGSKA (reference sequence). V was pared by 2 bases and J by 4 bases, with 5 bases of the junction left unmatched. In DNA, the CDR3 is TGCAGTGCTAGATCGACTAGCAATTACGAGCAGTACTTC. It is translated as CSARSTSNYEQYF.

In its sample, this clonotype was seen a few times. The gene calls are TRBV7-6 and TRBJ1-3; TRBD1 might be the D (5 bases). CDR3 length: 17 residues. With 1 base removed from V and 2 bases from J, the gap between germline ends came to 15 bases. CDR1 and CDR2 from the germline V gene are SGHVS and FNYEAQ. The CDR3 loop is CASSLEVPPGTGNTIYF. DNA for the CDR3: TGTGCCAGCAGCTTAGAGGTCCCGCCAGGGACTGGAAACACCATATATTTT.

This clonotype was observed a few times. The chain employs TRBV7-8 and TRBJ2-3; D remains ambiguous. CDR1 and CDR2 from the germline V gene are SGHVS and FQNEAQ. V was clipped by 5 bases and J by 2 bases, with 14 bases between them. This CDR3 has 15 residues. CDR3 sequence reads: CASSHDPLVTDTQYF. The DNA for the CDR3 is TGTGCCAGCAGCCACGATCCCCTCGTCACAGATACGCAGTATTTT. The whole variable domain, filled in from reference TRBV7-8 and TRBJ2-3, reads GAGVSQSPRYKVAKRGQDVALRCDPISGHVSLFWYQQALGQGPEFLTYFQNEAQLDKSGLPSDRFFAERPEGSVSTLKIQRTQQEDSAVYLCASSHDPLVTDTQYFGPGTRLTVL.

This clonotype was seen more than once but under ten times. This sequence joins TRBV19 and TRBJ2-3; 8 nucleotides agree with TRBD2. Per the germline V gene, CDR1 is LNHDA and CDR2 is SQIVND (reference sequence). The CDR3 contains 15 residues. V was pared by 6 bases and J by 1 base, with 6 bases of the junction left unmatched. CDR3 sequence reads: CASRPRRGGTDTQYF. In DNA form, the CDR3 reads TGTGCCAGTAGGCCCCGGCGGGGGGGCACAGATACGCAGTATTTT.

As DNA, the CDR3 is TGTGCCAGCAGCCAAGATCTGTGGAGGCCCCATGAGCAGTTCTTC. This sequence encodes CASSQDLWRPHEQFF. J is TRBJ2-1 and V is TRBV14, with D perhaps matching TRBD2 (5 bases). The germline V gene encodes CDR1 SGHDN and CDR2 FVKESK. CDR3 length: 15 amino acids. The germline V and J ends were trimmed by 0 bases and 8 bases, with 14 bases remaining between them.

At least ten counts were recorded for this clonotype. The DNA for the CDR3 is TGCAGTGCTAGCAGGGGGAGTCACACTGAAGCTTTCTTT. Its protein is CSASRGSHTEAFF. The chain is built from TRBV20-1 and TRBJ1-1; TRBD1 matches at 7 bases. CDR1 DFQATT and CDR2 SNEGSKA come from the germline V gene (reference sequence). Losses at the gene ends were 3 bases for V and 3 bases for J; bases not matched to a gene: 4. This CDR3 spans 13 amino acids.